A single sample gave rise to the 25 T cell receptor beta chains below, sequenced in a study of blood T cell repertoires in COVID-19. Method: immunoSEQ multiplex PCR; TCRdb's copy keeps in-frame clones and lacks some. The sample records 51,000 or so clones, 81% being singletons. Material for sequencing was peripheral blood. The receptors were sampled from an elderly woman with COVID-19, enrolled during active disease.

The CDR3 nucleotides read TGTGCCAGCACCTCGACAGTCTCCGAGCAGTACTTC. The encoded protein is CASTSTVSEQYF. This chain links TRBV7-9 with TRBJ2-7; a weak D match, TRBD1 (5 bases). V lost 7 bases and J lost 6, with 13 bases in between. CDR1 and CDR2 (germline): SEHNR, FQNEAQ (reference sequence). The CDR3 contains 12 residues.

CDR3 loop: CSVVIPPWSSGNLRSGEQFF. In DNA, the CDR3 is TGCAGCGTTGTGATCCCGCCCTGGTCTAGCGGGAACCTCCGCTCTGGAGAGCAGTTCTTC. The rearrangement links TRBV29-1 to TRBJ2-1, with 9 bases that match TRBD2. The CDR3 sequence is 20 residues long. Germline CDR1 SQVTM, CDR2 ANQGSEA. V shed 4 bases and J 10 bases; nucleotides not matched to a gene: 29.

The rearrangement joins TRBV1 to TRBJ2-7; the table's TRBD1 call for D was not verified on the DNA. TRBV1 is an annotated pseudogene. CDR3 length equals 17 residues. The CDR3 protein is CTSSQAPGQGGSYEQYF. The CDR3 DNA is TGCACCAGCAGCCAGGCACCGGGACAGGGGGGCTCCTACGAGCAGTACTTC.

The chain joins TRBV10-1 to TRBJ2-7; 8 bases fit TRBD2. V gave up 2 bases and J gave up 4 bases; unmatched junction bases: 10. There are 16 residues in the CDR3. From germline, CDR1 is WNHNN and CDR2 SYGVQD (reference sequence). The CDR3 DNA reads as TGCGCCAGCAGTGAGGTTTGGGCGGGGGGCGTTTACGAGCAGTACTTC. This codes for CASSEVWAGGVYEQYF.

The chain has TRBV6-5 and TRBJ2-3; D perhaps matches TRBD2 (6 bases). This CDR3 spans 15 amino acids. V dropped 4 bases and J dropped 6 bases, with 17 bases sitting between them. Germline V gene lookup returns CDR1 MNHEY and CDR2 SVGAGI. As DNA, the CDR3 is TGTGCCAGCAGTTGGAGCGGGTCAAAAGGGGATACGCAGTATTTT. It encodes CASSWSGSKGDTQYF.

This chain uses TRBV11-2 with TRBJ2-2; 11 bases map to TRBD2. Germline V gives CDR1 SGHAT, CDR2 FQNNGV. J lost 7 bases, V lost 1 base, and 5 bases had no gene match. This CDR3 is built from 16 residues. In nucleotides, the CDR3 is TGTGCCAGCAGCTTAGTAGCGGGAGGGCTGGTCGGGGAGCTGTTTTTT. Residues: CASSLVAGGLVGELFF.

The V and J genes are TRBV10-3 and TRBJ2-7, with D possibly TRBD2 on 6 matching bases. Trimming took off 7 bases at V and 1 base at J, with 14 bases between the two ends. Looked up from germline, CDR1 is ENHRY and CDR2 is SYGVKD. The CDR3 runs to 14 residues. This CDR3 is CAINTGSFSYEQYF. CDR3 in DNA: TGTGCCATCAATACCGGGAGTTTTTCCTACGAGCAGTACTTC.

This sequence joins TRBV27 and TRBJ2-5, with D uncertain. Germline CDR1 is MNHEY and CDR2 is SMNVEV (reference sequence). V dropped 6 bases and J dropped 2 bases, with 7 bases sitting between them. The CDR3 length is 12 residues. DNA for the CDR3: TGTGCCAGCAGCCCCGGGCAAGAGACCCAGTACTTC. Protein sequence: CASSPGQETQYF.

V and J are TRBV7-9 and TRBJ1-1; D is undetermined. Germline values: CDR1 SEHNR, CDR2 FQNEAQ (reference sequence). The CDR3 length is 16 residues. V was shortened by 5 bases and J by 0 bases, with 16 bases between the two germline ends. CDR3 loop: CASSPQVPAVNTEAFF. As DNA, the CDR3 is TGTGCCAGCAGCCCGCAGGTGCCGGCCGTGAACACTGAAGCTTTCTTT.

V usage is TRBV27 and J usage is TRBJ2-1; 14 bases agree with TRBD2. The CDR3 runs 16 residues. The V gene end was trimmed by 6 bases and the J gene end by 7 bases; junction bases not matched to a gene: 8. The germline V gene encodes CDR1 MNHEY and CDR2 SMNVEV (reference sequence). The CDR3: CASRLTGTSGRNEQFF. As DNA, the CDR3 is TGTGCCAGCAGACTAACCGGGACTAGCGGGAGAAATGAGCAGTTCTTC.

V usage is TRBV10-3 and J usage is TRBJ2-7, with 7 nucleotides matching TRBD2. The CDR3 contains 14 residues. The V gene's germline CDR1 is ENHRY and CDR2 SYGVKD. The V segment lost 3 bases and the J segment 3 bases; nucleotides outside the gene matches: 5. The CDR3, as DNA: TGTGCCATCAGTGAATCGACTAGCAGCTACGAGCAGTACTTC. This encodes CAISESTSSYEQYF.

A remark on this clone: The sample contains more than one DNA sequence encoding this CDR3. The chain combines TRBV7-8 with TRBJ2-2; D is uncertain. This CDR3 spans 14 amino acids. CDR1 SGHVS and CDR2 FQNEAQ come from the germline V gene. V gave up 4 bases and J gave up 8 bases, with 14 bases separating them. The CDR3 sequence is CASSYHTDPGELFF. The DNA for the CDR3 is TGTGCCAGCAGCTACCACACAGACCCTGGGGAGCTGTTTTTT.

This chain uses TRBV5-1 with TRBJ2-5, with 11 positions matching TRBD2. The CDR3 runs to 14 residues. With 1 base clipped from V and 5 bases from J, the junction kept 1 base outside the gene matches. CDR1 is SGHRS, CDR2 YFSETQ, per germline. Here the CDR3 reads CASSLPSGRETQYF. CDR3 nucleotide sequence: TGCGCCAGCAGCTTGCCTAGCGGGAGGGAGACCCAGTACTTC.

This rearrangement joins TRBV6-5 to TRBJ1-1; D is undetermined. CDR1 and CDR2 (germline): MNHEY, SVGAGI. The germline V and J ends were trimmed by 6 bases and 6 bases, with 14 bases remaining between them. The CDR3 spans 13 residues. The CDR3 loop is CASSPIGVPEAFF. The CDR3 bases are TGTGCCAGCAGCCCGATCGGGGTACCTGAAGCTTTCTTT.

The V call is TRBV5-1, the J call TRBJ1-1; weak D call: TRBD1 (5 bases). The germline V and J ends were trimmed by 0 bases and 5 bases, with 23 bases remaining between them. This CDR3 region has 18 residues. Germline values: CDR1 SGHRS, CDR2 YFSETQ. The CDR3 DNA follows: TGCGCCAGCAGCTTGGCCGCCTGGGGCCCCGGAGAGTTTACTGAAGCTTTCTTT. This encodes CASSLAAWGPGEFTEAFF.

Judged by abundance, this clone is medium-sized (0.01 to 0.1%). The chain links TRBV30 to TRBJ2-7; 7 nucleotides agree with TRBD1. The CDR3 covers 13 residues. CDR1 is GTSNPN, CDR2 SVGIG, per germline (reference sequence). The J segment lost 3 bases and the V segment lost 1 base, leaving 3 bases of the junction unmatched. CDR3 nucleotides: TGTGCCTGGAGTGCGGGACAGAACTACGAGCAGTACTTC. Translated: CAWSAGQNYEQYF.

The J gene is TRBJ1-2, the V gene TRBV5-1; the D gene is possibly TRBD1 (6 bases). The CDR3 is 14 amino acids. Germline V lookup: CDR1 SGHRS, CDR2 YFSETQ. V was trimmed by 5 bases and J by 1 base, leaving 12 bases between them. The CDR3 sequence: CASRFTGNNYGYTF. The DNA for the CDR3 is TGCGCCAGCAGGTTCACAGGGAATAACTATGGCTACACCTTC.

J is TRBJ2-7 and V is TRBV10-3, with a weak D call TRBD1 (5 bases). V lost 0 bases and J lost 3, with 9 bases in between. There are 14 residues in the CDR3. CDR1 is ENHRY, CDR2 SYGVKD, per germline. For the CDR3, the DNA is TGTGCCATCAGTGAGTCTTGGGGCTACTACGAGCAGTACTTC. This gives the protein CAISESWGYYEQYF.

V gene TRBV4-1 combines with J gene TRBJ1-2; D is perhaps TRBD1 (6 bases). In germline, CDR1 is MGHRA, CDR2 YSYEKL. V was trimmed by 5 bases and J by 3 bases, leaving 16 bases between them. This CDR3 contains 15 residues. CDR3 DNA sequence: TGCGCCAGCAGCGGGAGAGGGGGTTCCTACTATGGCTACACCTTC. It codes for CASSGRGGSYYGYTF.

This clone is a singleton in its sample. The V gene is TRBV5-1, the J gene TRBJ2-1, with 13 bases aligning to TRBD2. The CDR3 length is 14 residues. Germline CDR1 is SGHRS and CDR2 is YFSETQ. Germline trimming cut 6 bases from V and 6 bases from J; bases unmatched to any gene: 3. As DNA, the CDR3 is TGCGCCAGCAAAGGACTAGCGGGAGCCAATGAGCAGTTCTTC. Protein: CASKGLAGANEQFF.

This clone was counted only a few times. This chain connects TRBV7-2 to TRBJ2-7; the match to TRBD1 covers 10 bases. Trimming at V came to 5 bases and at J to 4 bases, leaving 17 bases not matched to a gene. The CDR3 runs 18 residues. The germline V gene encodes CDR1 SGHTA and CDR2 FQGNSA. CDR3 loop: CASSQDRGRQKRGYEQYF. As DNA, the CDR3 is TGTGCCAGCAGCCAAGACAGGGGGCGACAAAAGAGGGGATACGAGCAGTACTTC.

In its sample, this clone was seen once. This chain links TRBV4-1 with TRBJ1-1; D is perhaps TRBD1 (5 bases). Germline lookup yields CDR1 MGHRA and CDR2 YSYEKL. The CDR3 covers 14 residues. Between the trimmed V and J ends, which lost 0 bases and 4 bases, there was a span of 9 bases. The chain's CDR3 is CASSQDWGLTEAFF. In DNA, the CDR3 is TGCGCCAGCAGCCAAGATTGGGGACTCACTGAAGCTTTCTTT.

This chain joins TRBV5-1 and TRBJ2-7; 7 positions match TRBD1. Germline lookup yields CDR1 SGHRS and CDR2 YFSETQ. The J segment lost 2 bases and the V segment lost 0 bases, leaving 5 bases of the junction unmatched. CDR3 length: 15 amino acids. CDR3 nucleotide sequence: TGCGCCAGCAGCTTGGACCCTGACAGGGCCTACGAGCAGTACTTC. Its protein product is CASSLDPDRAYEQYF.

V is TRBV11-2 and J is TRBJ2-5; 13 bases agree with TRBD2. The ends lost 6 bases at V and 5 bases at J; junction bases unmatched: 3. Per germline, CDR1 SGHAT and CDR2 FQNNGV. The CDR3 runs 14 residues. As DNA, the CDR3 is TGTGCCAGCAGGCCGGGACTAGCGGGGGAGACCCAGTACTTC. Translation gives CASRPGLAGETQYF.

This sequence joins TRBV7-3 and TRBJ1-1; a weak D match, TRBD1 (5 bases). Between the trimmed V and J ends, which lost 5 bases and 0 bases, there was a span of 13 bases. The CDR3 covers 15 residues. CDR1 is SGHTA and CDR2 is FQGTGA in the germline V gene. CDR3 loop: CASSPTGGLNTEAFF. As DNA, the CDR3 is TGTGCCAGCAGCCCGACGGGGGGTTTGAACACTGAAGCTTTCTTT.